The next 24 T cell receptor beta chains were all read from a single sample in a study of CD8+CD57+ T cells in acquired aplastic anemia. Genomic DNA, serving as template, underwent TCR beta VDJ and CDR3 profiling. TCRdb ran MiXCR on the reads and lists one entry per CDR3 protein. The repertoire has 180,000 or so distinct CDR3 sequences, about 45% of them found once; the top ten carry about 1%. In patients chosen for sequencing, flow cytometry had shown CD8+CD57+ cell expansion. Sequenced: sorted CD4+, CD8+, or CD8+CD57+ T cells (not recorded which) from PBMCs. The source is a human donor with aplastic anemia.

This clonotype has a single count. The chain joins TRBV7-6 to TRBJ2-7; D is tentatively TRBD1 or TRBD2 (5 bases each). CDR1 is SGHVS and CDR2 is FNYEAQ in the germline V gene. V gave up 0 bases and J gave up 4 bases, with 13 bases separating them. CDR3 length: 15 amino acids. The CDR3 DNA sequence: TGTGCCAGCAGCTTAGCGGCCCGGGGCCGATACGAGCAGTACTTC. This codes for CASSLAARGRYEQYF.

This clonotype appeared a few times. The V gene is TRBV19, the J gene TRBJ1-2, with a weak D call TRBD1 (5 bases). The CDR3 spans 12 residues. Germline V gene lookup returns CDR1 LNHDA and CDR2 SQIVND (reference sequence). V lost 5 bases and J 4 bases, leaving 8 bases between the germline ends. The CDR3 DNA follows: TGTGCCAGTAGTGACAGTCGCTATGGCTACACCTTC. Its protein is CASSDSRYGYTF. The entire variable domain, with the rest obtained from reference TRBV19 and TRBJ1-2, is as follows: DGGITQSPKYLFRKEGQNVTLSCEQNLNHDAMYWYRQDPGQGLRLIYYSQIVNDFQKGDIAEGYSVSREKKESFPLTVTSAQKNPTAFYLCASSDSRYGYTFGSGTRLTVV.

The CDR3 DNA reads as TGTGCCAGCAGCGTAGCCCCGGGACAGCAAGAGACCCAGTACTTC. It specifies CASSVAPGQQETQYF. The chain is built from TRBV9 and TRBJ2-7, with 7 bases identical to TRBD1. The DNA end favors TRBJ2-5, so the J call may be wrong. The CDR3 length is 15 residues. Germline CDR1 reads SGDLS; CDR2 reads YYNGEE.

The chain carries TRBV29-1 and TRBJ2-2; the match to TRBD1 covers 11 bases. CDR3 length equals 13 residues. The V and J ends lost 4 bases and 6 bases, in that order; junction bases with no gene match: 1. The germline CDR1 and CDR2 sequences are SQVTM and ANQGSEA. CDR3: CSVGGQGAGELFF. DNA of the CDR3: TGCAGCGTTGGGGGACAGGGGGCCGGGGAGCTGTTTTTT.

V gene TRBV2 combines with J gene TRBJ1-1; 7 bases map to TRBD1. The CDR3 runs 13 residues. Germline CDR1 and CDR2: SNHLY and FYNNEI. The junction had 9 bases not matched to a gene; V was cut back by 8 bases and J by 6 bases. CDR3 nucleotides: TGTGCCAGCTTACAGGACAGGAGGTCTGAAGCTTTCTTT. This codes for CASLQDRRSEAFF.

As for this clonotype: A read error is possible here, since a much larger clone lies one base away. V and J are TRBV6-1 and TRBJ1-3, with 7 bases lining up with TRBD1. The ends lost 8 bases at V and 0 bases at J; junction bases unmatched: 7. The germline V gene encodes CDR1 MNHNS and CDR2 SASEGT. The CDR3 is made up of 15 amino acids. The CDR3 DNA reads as TGTGCCAGCGGCTTCGACAGGGCCTCTGGAAACACCATATATTTT. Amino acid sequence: CASGFDRASGNTIYF.

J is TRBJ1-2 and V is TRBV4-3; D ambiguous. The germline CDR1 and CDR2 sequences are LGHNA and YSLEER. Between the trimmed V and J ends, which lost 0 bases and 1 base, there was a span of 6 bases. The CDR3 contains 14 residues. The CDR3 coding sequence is TGCGCCAGCAGCCAAGATGGCGATAACTATGGCTACACCTTC. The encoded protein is CASSQDGDNYGYTF.

The CDR3, as DNA: TGTGCCATCAGTGCGGCAGCTAACTATGGCTACACCTTC. It specifies CAISAAANYGYTF. The J gene is TRBJ1-2, the V gene TRBV10-3; D is ambiguous. The V gene's germline CDR1 is ENHRY and CDR2 SYGVKD. There are 13 residues in the CDR3. V was trimmed by 4 bases and J by 0 bases, leaving 6 bases between them.

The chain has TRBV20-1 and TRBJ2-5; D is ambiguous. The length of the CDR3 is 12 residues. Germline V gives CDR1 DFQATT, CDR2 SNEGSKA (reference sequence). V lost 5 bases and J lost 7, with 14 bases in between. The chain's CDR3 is CSAPKDVGTQYF. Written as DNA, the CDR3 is TGCAGTGCTCCAAAAGACGTAGGGACCCAGTACTTC.

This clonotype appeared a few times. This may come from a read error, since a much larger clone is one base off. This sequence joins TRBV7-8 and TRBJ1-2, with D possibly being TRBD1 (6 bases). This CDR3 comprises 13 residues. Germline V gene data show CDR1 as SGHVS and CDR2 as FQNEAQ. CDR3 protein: CASGLGGGYGYTF. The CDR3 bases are TGTGCCAGCGGCTTAGGGGGGGGGTATGGCTACACCTTC.

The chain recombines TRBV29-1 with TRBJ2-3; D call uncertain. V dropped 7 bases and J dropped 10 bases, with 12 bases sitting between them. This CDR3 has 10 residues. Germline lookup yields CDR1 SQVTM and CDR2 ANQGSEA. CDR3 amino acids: CSAETQPQYF. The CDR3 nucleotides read TGCAGCGCCGAAACGCAACCGCAGTATTTT.

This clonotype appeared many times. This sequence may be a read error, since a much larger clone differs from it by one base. The CDR3 protein is CASSQDTEAFF. The CDR3 region has the DNA TGTGCCAGCAGCCAAGACACTGAAGCTTTCTTT. V is TRBV3-1 and J is TRBJ1-1, with D hard to call. V lost 0 bases and J 4 bases, leaving 0 bases between the germline ends. The CDR3 covers 11 residues. The germline V gene has CDR1 LGHDT and CDR2 YNNKEL (reference sequence).

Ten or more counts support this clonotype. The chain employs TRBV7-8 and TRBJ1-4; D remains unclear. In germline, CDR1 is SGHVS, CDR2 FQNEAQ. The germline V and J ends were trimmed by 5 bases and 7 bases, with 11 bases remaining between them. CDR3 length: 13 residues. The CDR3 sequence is CASSPGRGEKLFF. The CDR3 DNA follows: TGTGCCAGCAGCCCCGGGCGAGGTGAAAAACTGTTTTTT.

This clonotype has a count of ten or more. The CDR3 coding sequence is TGTGCCACCAGCAGACGACAGCCCACCGGGGAGCTGTTTTTT. Translation: CATSRRQPTGELFF. The V and J genes are TRBV15 and TRBJ2-2; the D gene is possibly TRBD1 (5 bases). The CDR3 is made up of 14 amino acids. The germline V and J ends were trimmed by 2 bases and 4 bases, with 8 bases remaining between them. In germline, CDR1 is LNHNV, CDR2 YYDKDF (reference sequence).

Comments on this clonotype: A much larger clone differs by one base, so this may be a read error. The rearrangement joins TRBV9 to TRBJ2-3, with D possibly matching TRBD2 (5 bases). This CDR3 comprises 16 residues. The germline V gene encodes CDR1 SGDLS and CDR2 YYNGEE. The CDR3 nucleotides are TGTGCCAGCAGCGTAGGTCTAGCCCCCAGTGCAGATACGCACTATTTT. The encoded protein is CASSVGLAPSADTHYF.

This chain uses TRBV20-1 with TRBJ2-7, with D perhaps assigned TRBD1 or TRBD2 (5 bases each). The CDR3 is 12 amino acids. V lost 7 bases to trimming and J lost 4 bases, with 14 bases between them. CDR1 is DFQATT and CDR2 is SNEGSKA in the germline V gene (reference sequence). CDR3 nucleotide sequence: TGCAGTGTTCCCGGGACCGCATACGAGCAGTACTTC. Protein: CSVPGTAYEQYF.

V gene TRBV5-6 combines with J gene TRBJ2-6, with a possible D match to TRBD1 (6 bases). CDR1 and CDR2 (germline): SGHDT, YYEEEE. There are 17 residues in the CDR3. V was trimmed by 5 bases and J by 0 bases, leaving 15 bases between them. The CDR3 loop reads CASSSGTTLSGANVLTF. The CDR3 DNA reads TGTGCCAGCAGTTCCGGGACAACCCTCTCTGGGGCCAACGTCCTGACTTTC. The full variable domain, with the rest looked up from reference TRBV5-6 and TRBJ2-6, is DAGVTQSPTHLIKTRGQQVTLRCSPKSGHDTVSWYQQALGQGPQFIFQYYEEEERQRGNFPDRFSGHQFPNYSSELNVNALLLGDSALYLCASSSGTTLSGANVLTFGAGSRLTVL.

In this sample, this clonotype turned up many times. Here the CDR3 DNA reads TGTGCCAGCAGCCCGCCGGGACTTCAAGAGACCCAGTACTTC. Protein sequence: CASSPPGLQETQYF. The chain couples TRBV7-6 to TRBJ2-5; tentative D call: TRBD2 (6 bases). In germline, CDR1 is SGHVS, CDR2 FNYEAQ. This CDR3 comprises 14 residues. V lost 5 bases to trimming and J lost 2 bases, with 12 bases between them.

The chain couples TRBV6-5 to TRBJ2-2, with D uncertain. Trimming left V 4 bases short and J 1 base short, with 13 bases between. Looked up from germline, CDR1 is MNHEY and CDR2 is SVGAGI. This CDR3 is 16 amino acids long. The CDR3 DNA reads TGTGCCAGCAGTTGCCTGCGGTTCGGGAACACCGGGGAGCTGTTTTTT. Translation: CASSCLRFGNTGELFF.

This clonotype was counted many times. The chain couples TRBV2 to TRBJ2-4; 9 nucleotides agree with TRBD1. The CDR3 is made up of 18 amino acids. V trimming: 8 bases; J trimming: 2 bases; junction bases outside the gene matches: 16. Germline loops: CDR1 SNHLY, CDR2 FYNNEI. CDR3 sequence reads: CASSGPAWTGDTKNIQYF. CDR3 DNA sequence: TGTGCCAGCTCTGGTCCGGCCTGGACAGGGGATACCAAAAACATTCAGTACTTC.

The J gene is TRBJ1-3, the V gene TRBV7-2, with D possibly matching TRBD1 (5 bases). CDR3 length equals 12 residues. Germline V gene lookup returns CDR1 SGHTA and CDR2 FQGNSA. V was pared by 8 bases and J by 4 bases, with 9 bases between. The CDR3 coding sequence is TGTACCAGCTCGCGGGGCGGAAACACCATATATTTT. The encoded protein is CTSSRGGNTIYF.

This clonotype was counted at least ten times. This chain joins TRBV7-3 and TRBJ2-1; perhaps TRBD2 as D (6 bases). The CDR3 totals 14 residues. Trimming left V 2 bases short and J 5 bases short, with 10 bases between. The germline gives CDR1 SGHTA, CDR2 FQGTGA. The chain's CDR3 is CASSLRSSDNEQFF. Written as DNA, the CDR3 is TGTGCCAGCAGCTTACGGTCTAGCGACAATGAGCAGTTCTTC.

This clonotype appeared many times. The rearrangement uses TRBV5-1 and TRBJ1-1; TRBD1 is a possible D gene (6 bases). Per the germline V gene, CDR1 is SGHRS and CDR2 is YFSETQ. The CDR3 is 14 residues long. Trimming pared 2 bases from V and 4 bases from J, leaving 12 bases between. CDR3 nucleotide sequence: TGCGCCAGCAGCTTACAGGGTTGGAGCACTGAAGCTTTCTTT. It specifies CASSLQGWSTEAFF.

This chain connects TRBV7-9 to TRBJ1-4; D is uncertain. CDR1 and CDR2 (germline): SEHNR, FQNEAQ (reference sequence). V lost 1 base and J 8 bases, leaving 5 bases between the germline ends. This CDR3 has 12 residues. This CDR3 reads CASSLDTEKLFF. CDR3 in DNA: TGTGCCAGCAGCTTAGACACGGAAAAACTGTTTTTT.